The sequence of this T cell receptor (beta chain) was determined in a study of blood T cells in healthy people across ages. Aged about 6 to 95, donors were systemically healthy Caucasians from Russia. Trimming shortened V by 0 bases and J by 0 bases, and 11 bases separated the two germline ends. The CDR3 has 16 residues. Germline CDR1 MNHEY, CDR2 SVGAGI. General study results and limits: Comparison with aged donors showed that long-lived donors had more naive CD4+ cells and higher diversity. The study could not conclusively compare naive and antigen-experienced cells, given its unsorted PBMCs.

Concerning this clonotype: Its antigen is unknown.

Primed by a sample-barcoded 5' primer and a J-beta primer mix, a second PCR proceeded for about 6 to 12 cycles. A single record per CDR3 protein comes from TCRdb applying MiXCR to the 5' RACE reads. The sample contains around 780,000 distinct CDR3 sequences, just over 55% of which appear only once. The rearrangement links TRBV6-5 to TRBJ1-1, with a weak D call TRBD1 (5 bases). The sample consisted of blood. The receptor comes from a man aged 40-55 years in good health. For the CDR3, the DNA is TGTGCCAGCAGTTACTCGAGCACGACAGTGAACACTGAAGCTTTCTTT. Translating gives CASSYSSTTVNTEAFF.